This T cell receptor (beta chain) appears in the sequencing data of a study of CD8+CD57+ T cells in acquired aplastic anemia. Germline values: CDR1 SGHTA, CDR2 FQGTGA. The CDR3 has 13 amino acids. Genomic DNA was employed as the template in profiling TCR beta VDJ and CDR3. One entry per CDR3 protein results from TCRdb running MiXCR on the reads. This sample has some 410,000 distinct CDR3 sequences, with about two thirds found just once. Sequencing input: sorted CD4+, CD8+, or CD8+CD57+ T cells (not recorded which) from PBMCs. The clonotype originates from a human donor in good health, serving as a control. The chain uses TRBV7-3 and TRBJ2-5, with D possibly being TRBD1 (6 bases). The J call could be wrong; TRBJ2-1 is a better fit for the DNA end. CDR3 amino acids: CATRFAGGETQFF. The CDR3 bases are TGTGCCACGAGGTTTGCTGGGGGCGAGACCCAGTTCTTC.